Shown below are 11 T cell receptor beta chains from a single sample sequenced in a study of a mutant IDH1 vaccine in newly diagnosed glioma. Time point in this sample: week 47, end of study. What each vaccine dose contained was 300 ug of mutant IDH1 20-mer peptide, accompanied by topical imiquimod. Antigens for these TCRs are unknown. TCRdb keeps only in-frame clones here, not all; method: immunoSEQ multiplex PCR. The sample has approximately 25,000 clones; over 80% are singletons. Sequencing used PBMCs, obtained from a glioma patient whose treatment included an IDH1 peptide vaccine. Receptors were obtained from a man aged 35 to 55 with glioma. Some clones in this sample may be carry-over from other donors' samples.

This CDR3 is CAWRTTRQGYGYTF. CDR3 in DNA: TGTGCCTGGAGGACCACACGTCAGGGCTATGGCTACACCTTC. This chain joins TRBV30 and TRBJ1-2; weak D call: TRBD1 (5 bases). Per the germline V gene, CDR1 is GTSNPN and CDR2 is SVGIG (reference sequence). The V gene lost 3 bases and the J gene lost 4 bases, with 15 bases spanning the gap. The CDR3 is made up of 14 amino acids.

This clone counts as medium-sized. This rearrangement joins TRBV5-5 to TRBJ2-3; TRBD1 aligns across 9 bases. Per the germline V gene, CDR1 is SGHKS and CDR2 is YYEKEE (reference sequence). The CDR3 is 14 residues long. V lost 4 bases and J lost 5; bases outside the gene matches: 5. CDR3 sequence (DNA): TGTGCCAGCAGCACAGGGGGCCAGGGAGATACGCAGTATTTT. As protein: CASSTGGQGDTQYF.

This rearrangement joins TRBV6-1 to TRBJ1-1; 7 bases are a match to TRBD1. Germline CDR1 is MNHNS and CDR2 is SASEGT. The length of the CDR3 is 15 residues. Germline trimming cut 11 bases from V and 6 bases from J; bases unmatched to any gene: 18. The CDR3 loop is CAAGQGVFGRPEAFF. CDR3 bases: TGTGCCGCGGGCCAGGGGGTATTCGGGAGGCCTGAAGCTTTCTTT.

This chain connects TRBV6-5 to TRBJ2-3; D is perhaps TRBD2 (5 bases). Germline V gene lookup returns CDR1 MNHEY and CDR2 SVGAGI. This CDR3 contains 15 residues. Between the trimmed V and J ends, which lost 7 bases and 7 bases, there was a span of 21 bases. Here the CDR3 DNA reads TGTGCCAGCACCCCAACCCTCGGACCTAGCCATACGCAGTATTTT. Its translation: CASTPTLGPSHTQYF.

The V call is TRBV6-1, the J call TRBJ2-2, with a weak D call TRBD2 (5 bases). The CDR3 length is 14 residues. Trimming cost V 4 bases and J 6 bases, with 12 bases left between them. CDR1 is MNHNS, CDR2 SASEGT, per germline. CDR3 DNA: TGTGCCAGCAGTGTGGGTAGCGAAGCCGGGGAGCTGTTTTTT. It is translated as CASSVGSEAGELFF.

CDR3 protein: CASSKTRGNQPQHF. The CDR3 nucleotides are TGTGCCAGCAGTAAGACCAGGGGGAATCAGCCCCAGCATTTT. The rearrangement links TRBV6-5 to TRBJ1-5, with TRBD1 identical over 7 bases. The CDR3 runs 14 residues. Trimming removed 5 bases from V and 4 bases from J; junction bases left unmatched: 5. Per the germline V gene, CDR1 is MNHEY and CDR2 is SVGAGI.

J is TRBJ1-2 and V is TRBV12-5, with D possibly being TRBD1 (6 bases). The ends were cut back, 3 bases at V and 4 bases at J, with 9 bases in the middle. Germline loops: CDR1 LGHNT, CDR2 FRNRAP. The CDR3 runs to 13 residues. The CDR3 DNA follows: TGTGCTAGTGGTTTAGGGGGTGCCTATGGCTACACCTTC. It codes for CASGLGGAYGYTF.

The CDR3: CASSLLPRGFSYEQYF. The CDR3 DNA sequence: TGTGCCAGCAGCTTACTCCCGCGAGGCTTCTCCTACGAGCAGTACTTC. This chain links TRBV5-6 with TRBJ2-7; no clear D. CDR1 is SGHDT and CDR2 is YYEEEE in the germline V gene. The CDR3 is made up of 16 amino acids. With 2 bases removed from V and 0 bases from J, the gap between germline ends came to 15 bases.

The chain uses TRBV10-3 and TRBJ1-2, with D possibly TRBD1 on 5 matching bases. The germline V and J ends were trimmed by 7 bases and 7 bases, with 16 bases remaining between them. CDR3 length equals 13 residues. Germline-derived CDR1 and CDR2 are ENHRY and SYGVKD. CDR3 sequence (DNA): TGTGCCATCAACGAGGGTCCAGGGATTGGCTACACCTTC. The encoded protein is CAINEGPGIGYTF.

The chain combines TRBV5-6 with TRBJ1-2, with D hard to call. Per germline, CDR1 SGHDT and CDR2 YYEEEE. The CDR3 runs to 15 residues. V was shortened by 0 bases and J by 4 bases, with 13 bases between the two germline ends. The CDR3 loop is CASSLARLEFYGYTF. The CDR3 nucleotides read TGTGCCAGCAGCTTGGCCAGGTTGGAGTTCTATGGCTACACCTTC.

V and J are TRBV4-2 and TRBJ2-2, with a weak D call TRBD2 (5 bases). This CDR3 comprises 15 residues. In germline, CDR1 is LGHNA, CDR2 YNFKEQ. Trimming stripped 0 bases from V and 1 base from J, with 6 bases between. DNA of the CDR3: TGTGCCAGCAGCCAAGATCGGGGGAACACCGGGGAGCTGTTTTTT. This codes for CASSQDRGNTGELFF.